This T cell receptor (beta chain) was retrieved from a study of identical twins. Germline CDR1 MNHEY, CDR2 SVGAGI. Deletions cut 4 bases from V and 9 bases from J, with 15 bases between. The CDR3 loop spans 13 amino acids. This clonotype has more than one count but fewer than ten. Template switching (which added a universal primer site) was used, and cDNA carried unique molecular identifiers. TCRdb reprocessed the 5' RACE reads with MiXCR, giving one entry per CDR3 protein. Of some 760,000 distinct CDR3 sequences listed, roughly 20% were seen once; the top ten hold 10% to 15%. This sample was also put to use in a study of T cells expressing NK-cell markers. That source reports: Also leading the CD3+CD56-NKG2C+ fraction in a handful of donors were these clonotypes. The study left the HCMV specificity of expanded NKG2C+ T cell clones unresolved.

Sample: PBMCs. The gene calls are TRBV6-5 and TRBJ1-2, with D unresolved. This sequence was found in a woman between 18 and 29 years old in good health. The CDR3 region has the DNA TGTGCCAGCAGTTTTAGGGTGGCTACCCGCTACACCTTC. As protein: CASSFRVATRYTF.